This section outlines one T cell receptor beta chain sequence together with its context. This clone was observed a single time. The antigen it binds to is not known. Per-nucleotide qualities are absent, and no much larger clonotype sits a single base away. This entry comes from a study of T cell changes during pregnancy in multiple sclerosis (dated 2019 in TCRdb). With respect to the entire study: The study looked at changes in the T cell repertoire across pregnancy in women with multiple sclerosis.

The method behind the library was the immunoSEQ multiplex PCR assay. Entries here come from immuneACCESS through TCRdb and include only in-frame sequences with V and J called. Some clones fail to appear in such tables; in the studies checked, an unresolved V gene covers under half of the shortfall, and the cause of the remainder is unknown. The sample has around 40,000 clones on record, roughly nine tenths of them singletons. Clones ranked in the top ten supply less than 0.4% of the sample. CDR1 MDHEN and CDR2 SYDVKM were looked up in the germline V gene. The CDR3 holds 12 amino acids from the cysteine to the phenylalanine. CDR3 DNA is the only sequence kept; it has 36 bases, read in frame from the first base. Trimming at the junction amounts to 3 bases on V and 6 bases on J, and the germline ends lie 8 bases apart.

In this chain, TRBV28 is recombined with TRBJ1-1; too little of a D gene remains to name it. The source was CD4+ T cells from peripheral blood mononuclear cells, collected in the second trimester of pregnancy. The clonotype comes from a female donor with multiple sclerosis, enrolled in a pregnancy study. The CDR3 has the sequence CASSFRRAEAFF. The DNA sequence is as follows: TGTGCCAGCAGTTTCCGGCGGGCTGAAGCTTTCTTT.